One sample yielded the 5 T cell receptor beta chains listed below, sequenced in a study of T cells in localized non-small cell lung cancer. Assay: immunoSEQ multiplex PCR; the TCRdb copy retains only in-frame clones and omits some. The sample yields 13,000 or so clones, 28% seen once. Sequences were derived from lung tumor tissue, sampled before any cancer treatment. The receptors shown here come from a female donor at least 60 years old with stage I lung adenocarcinoma.

This clone is medium-sized by share. The chain employs TRBV6-8 and TRBJ1-1; perhaps TRBD1 as D (5 bases). CDR3 length: 14 amino acids. Deletions cut 1 base from V and 0 bases from J, with 6 bases between. Germline CDR1 and CDR2: MNHGY and SAAAGT. The CDR3 sequence is CASSYLGLNTEAFF. CDR3 bases: TGTGCCAGCAGTTACTTGGGACTGAACACTGAAGCTTTCTTT.

This sequence joins TRBV15 and TRBJ2-1; possibly TRBD1 for D (6 bases). Germline values: CDR1 LNHNV, CDR2 YYDKDF (reference sequence). V dropped 1 base and J dropped 7 bases, with 11 bases sitting between them. The CDR3 loop spans 14 amino acids. CDR3: CATSRGDKGNEQFF. The CDR3 DNA reads TGTGCCACCAGCAGAGGGGACAAAGGAAATGAGCAGTTCTTC.

This clone was seen more than once but under ten times. This chain uses TRBV6-8 with TRBJ1-1, with a possible D match to TRBD1 (6 bases). The CDR3 has 16 amino acids. The germline V gene has CDR1 MNHGY and CDR2 SAAAGT. V lost 1 base, J lost 1 base, and 13 bases lay in between. The DNA for the CDR3 is TGTGCCAGCAGTTACTTTTCGCGAGGGGGGAACACTGAAGCTTTCTTT. Protein product: CASSYFSRGGNTEAFF.

Only a few counts were recorded for this clone. This chain joins TRBV11-3 and TRBJ2-5; TRBD2 matches 9 bases. Per the germline V gene, CDR1 is SGHNT and CDR2 is YENEEA. The CDR3 extends over 14 amino acids. V lost 2 bases, J lost 5 bases, and 3 bases stayed unmatched. The CDR3 DNA is TGTGCCAGCAGCTTAAGCGGGAGGTCGGAGACCCAGTACTTC. This encodes CASSLSGRSETQYF.

This clone was detected only once. The chain employs TRBV19 and TRBJ2-1; TRBD2 matches 7 bases. CDR1 is LNHDA and CDR2 is SQIVND in the germline V gene (reference sequence). The V and J ends lost 3 bases and 7 bases, in that order; junction bases with no gene match: 3. The CDR3 sequence is 13 residues long. Here the CDR3 DNA reads TGTGCCAGTAGTATTTTCGGGAGGAATGAGCAGTTCTTC. Translating it yields CASSIFGRNEQFF.